What follows are 15 T cell receptor beta chains derived from one specimen sequenced in a study of cytotoxic CD8 clonotypes in ibrutinib-treated CLL. Clones were sequenced by immunoSEQ multiplex PCR, and TCRdb holds only the in-frame ones, with some missing. The sample includes about 63,000 clones, about 65% of them seen just once. The specimen comprised PBMCs, sampled after 12 months of ibrutinib treatment. All receptors derive from a human donor with chronic lymphocytic leukemia.

The chain couples TRBV4-1 to TRBJ2-7; TRBD2 matches 11 bases. The V segment lost 4 bases and the J segment 1 base; nucleotides outside the gene matches: 6. Germline V lookup: CDR1 MGHRA, CDR2 YSYEKL. This CDR3 has 16 amino acids. The CDR3 region is CASSRLAGGSSYEQYF. CDR3 coding DNA: TGCGCCAGCAGCCGATTAGCGGGAGGGTCTTCCTACGAGCAGTACTTC.

This clone has more than one count but fewer than ten. The rearrangement joins TRBV6-5 to TRBJ2-2, with D possibly matching TRBD1 (5 bases). This CDR3 spans 14 amino acids. V lost 6 bases, J lost 5 bases, and 13 bases lay in between. Germline V lookup: CDR1 MNHEY, CDR2 SVGAGI. The CDR3 spells CASRTGYATGELFF. The DNA for the CDR3 is TGTGCCAGCAGAACAGGATATGCGACCGGGGAGCTGTTTTTT.

The chain combines TRBV6-6 with TRBJ1-1; perhaps TRBD1 as D (5 bases). Germline CDR1 and CDR2: MNHNY and SVGAGI (reference sequence). V lost 2 bases to trimming and J lost 2 bases, with 9 bases between them. The CDR3 extends over 14 amino acids. The CDR3 sequence is CASSYTGLNTEAFF. The CDR3 nucleotides read TGTGCCAGCAGTTACACGGGACTTAACACTGAAGCTTTCTTT.

The chain joins TRBV11-2 to TRBJ2-1, with no clear D. In germline, CDR1 is SGHAT, CDR2 FQNNGV. CDR3 size: 12 residues. V was clipped by 5 bases and J by 3 bases, with 5 bases between them. CDR3 sequence: CASSQRYNEQFF. CDR3 bases: TGTGCCAGCAGCCAACGCTACAATGAGCAGTTCTTC.

The genes are TRBV18 and TRBJ2-3; 7 bases align to TRBD1. Germline CDR1 and CDR2: KGHSH and LQKENI. The CDR3 totals 13 residues. J was trimmed by 8 bases and V by 3 bases; bases with no gene match: 5. The CDR3 DNA is TGTGCCAGCTCACCCAGGGGACAGCGTACGCAGTATTTT. Protein sequence: CASSPRGQRTQYF.

The chain combines TRBV13 with TRBJ2-3; 8 bases match TRBD2. With V trimmed by 6 bases and J by 1 base, 15 bases remained unmatched. This CDR3 region has 18 residues. The germline CDR1 and CDR2 sequences are PRHDT and FYEKMQ (reference sequence). This chain's CDR3 is CASRLITGRAGRTDTQYF. The CDR3 DNA follows: TGTGCCAGCAGATTAATAACCGGGAGGGCCGGTCGCACAGATACGCAGTATTTT.

The chain carries TRBV4-2 and TRBJ1-4; D uncertain. V shed 4 bases and J shed 3 bases, with 18 bases lying between them. Germline CDR1 is LGHNA and CDR2 is YNFKEQ. The CDR3 totals 17 residues. CDR3 residues: CASSLTERLTANEKLFF. In DNA, the CDR3 is TGTGCCAGCAGCCTCACCGAACGACTCACGGCTAATGAAAAACTGTTTTTT.

This clone was observed at least ten times. The chain employs TRBV5-1 and TRBJ1-2, with 9 bases that match TRBD1. The CDR3 contains 14 residues. Germline V gene data show CDR1 as SGHRS and CDR2 as YFSETQ. V lost 4 bases, J lost 4 bases, and 5 bases stayed unmatched. CDR3 DNA sequence: TGCGCCAGCAGCCCGCGGGGACAGGGCTATGGCTACACCTTC. It specifies CASSPRGQGYGYTF.

This chain connects TRBV5-6 to TRBJ2-7, with no clear D. Germline V gene sequence: CDR1 SGHDT, CDR2 YYEEEE. The CDR3 consists of 13 residues. The V end lost 0 bases, the J end lost 6 bases, and 10 bases lay between the germline ends. In nucleotides, the CDR3 is TGTGCCAGCAGCTTGGCCGGGCGGTCCGAGCAGTACTTC. Its protein product is CASSLAGRSEQYF.

The DNA of the CDR3 is TGTGCCAGCAGCCCACGACCGATCGCTAGCACAGATACGCAGTATTTT. This translates into CASSPRPIASTDTQYF. This chain connects TRBV7-3 to TRBJ2-3; D is undetermined. Trimming stripped 5 bases from V and 0 bases from J, with 15 bases between. CDR3 length: 16 residues. CDR1 and CDR2 (germline): SGHTA, FQGTGA.

The chain links TRBV6-6 to TRBJ2-3; perhaps TRBD2 as D (6 bases). Germline loops: CDR1 MNHNY, CDR2 SVGAGI (reference sequence). V lost 2 bases, J lost 0 bases, and 12 bases lay in between. The CDR3 length is 16 residues. CDR3: CASSYGSGTSTDTQYF. CDR3 nucleotide sequence: TGTGCCAGCAGTTACGGATCCGGGACTAGCACAGATACGCAGTATTTT.

This clone has only one observation. The J gene is TRBJ2-1, the V gene TRBV5-1; D remains ambiguous. Germline CDR1 and CDR2: SGHRS and YFSETQ. The CDR3 extends over 14 amino acids. Between the trimmed V and J ends, which lost 3 bases and 7 bases, there was a span of 14 bases. CDR3 in DNA: TGCGCCAGCAGCTCAGTAGCCGGAGTAAATGAGCAGTTCTTC. Amino acids: CASSSVAGVNEQFF.

This sequence joins TRBV6-5 and TRBJ2-7; a possible D gene is TRBD1 (6 bases). From germline, CDR1 is MNHEY and CDR2 SVGAGI. This CDR3 comprises 14 residues. Trimming stripped 6 bases from V and 3 bases from J, with 15 bases between. The DNA for the CDR3 is TGTGCCAGCAGGAGGACAGAGAGGCTCTACGAGCAGTACTTC. This sequence encodes CASRRTERLYEQYF.

The V gene is TRBV6-5, the J gene TRBJ2-1, with 7 nucleotides matching TRBD2. In germline, CDR1 is MNHEY, CDR2 SVGAGI. This CDR3 contains 15 residues. J was trimmed by 4 bases and V by 2 bases; bases with no gene match: 5. In nucleotides, the CDR3 is TGTGCCAGCAGTTACGCGGGACTAACGTACAATGAGCAGTTCTTC. This gives the protein CASSYAGLTYNEQFF.

This sequence joins TRBV27 and TRBJ2-1; D remains ambiguous. V was trimmed by 5 bases and J by 2 bases, leaving 7 bases between them. Per the germline V gene, CDR1 is MNHEY and CDR2 is SMNVEV (reference sequence). The CDR3 spans 13 residues. This CDR3 is CASSPPPYNEQFF. As DNA, the CDR3 is TGTGCCAGCAGTCCCCCGCCCTACAATGAGCAGTTCTTC.